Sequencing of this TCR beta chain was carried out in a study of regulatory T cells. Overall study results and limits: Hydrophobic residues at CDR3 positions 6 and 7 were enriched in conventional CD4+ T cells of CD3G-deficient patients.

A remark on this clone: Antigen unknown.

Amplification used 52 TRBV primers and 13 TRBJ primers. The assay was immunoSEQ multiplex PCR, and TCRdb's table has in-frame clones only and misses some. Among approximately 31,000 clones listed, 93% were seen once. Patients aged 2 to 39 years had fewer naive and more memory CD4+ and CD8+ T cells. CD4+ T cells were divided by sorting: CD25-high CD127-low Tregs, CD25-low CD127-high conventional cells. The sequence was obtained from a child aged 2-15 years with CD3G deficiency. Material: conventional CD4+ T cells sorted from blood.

CDR3 DNA sequence: TGCGCCAGCAGCAGGACTAGCGGAAGCTCCTACAATGAGCAGTTCTTC. It specifies CASSRTSGSSYNEQFF. The genes are TRBV4-1 and TRBJ2-1, with 10 bases that match TRBD2. Unmatched junction bases numbered 4, after V lost 5 bases and J lost 0 bases. Germline CDR1 MGHRA, CDR2 YSYEKL. The CDR3 is 16 residues long.